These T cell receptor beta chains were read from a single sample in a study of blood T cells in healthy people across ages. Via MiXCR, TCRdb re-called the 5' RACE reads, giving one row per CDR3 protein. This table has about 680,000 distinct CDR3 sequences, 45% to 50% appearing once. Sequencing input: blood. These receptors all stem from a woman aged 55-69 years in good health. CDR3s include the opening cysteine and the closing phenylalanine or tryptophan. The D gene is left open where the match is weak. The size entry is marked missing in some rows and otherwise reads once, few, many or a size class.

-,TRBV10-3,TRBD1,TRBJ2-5,TGTGCCATCAGCCCCGGACAGGGCCTTCAAGAGACCCAGTACTTC,CAISPGQGLQETQYF
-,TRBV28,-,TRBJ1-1,TGTGCCAGCAGTCCACAGCCTAACACTGAAGCTTTCTTT,CASSPQPNTEAFF
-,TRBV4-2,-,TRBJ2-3,TGTGCCAGCAGCCACGGTTCAAGAGGGACCCGAAGGGGAGATACGCAGTATTTT,CASSHGSRGTRRGDTQYF
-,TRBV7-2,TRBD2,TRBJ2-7,TGTGCCAGCAGCTTATCGACTAGCGCCTACTACGAGCAGTACTTC,CASSLSTSAYYEQYF
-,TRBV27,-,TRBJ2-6,TGTACCAGCAGGGACTCTGGGGCCAACGTCCTGACTTTC,CTSRDSGANVLTF
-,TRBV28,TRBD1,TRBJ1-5,TGTGCCAGCAGGGGAACAGGGGGGCAGGGTCAGCCCCAGCATTTT,CASRGTGGQGQPQHF
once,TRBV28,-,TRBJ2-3,TGTGCCAGCAGGACTAGTTTGCCAGATACGCAGTATTTT,CASRTSLPDTQYF
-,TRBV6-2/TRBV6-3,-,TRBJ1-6,TGTGCCAGCAGCGATCATAATTCACCCCTCCACTTT,CASSDHNSPLHF
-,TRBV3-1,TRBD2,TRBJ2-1,TGTGCCAGCAGCCAAGATAGAAGCGGGAGTAGGCTGGATGAGCAGTTCTTC,CASSQDRSGSRLDEQFF
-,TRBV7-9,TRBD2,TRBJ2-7,TGTGCCAGCAGCGTAATGCTAGCGGGAGACGAGCAGTACTTC,CASSVMLAGDEQYF
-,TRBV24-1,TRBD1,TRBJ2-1,TGTGCCACCAGGGGACAGGGGGGGCGGGAGGGCCTCTACAATGAGCAGTTCTTC,CATRGQGGREGLYNEQFF
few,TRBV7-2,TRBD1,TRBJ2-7,TGTGCCAGCAGCCTATCCCGGGACAGGACCTACGAGCAGTACTTC,CASSLSRDRTYEQYF
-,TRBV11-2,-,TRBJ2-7,TGTGCCAGCAGCCCCAGCTGGGTCAACAATGAGCAGTACTTC,CASSPSWVNNEQYF
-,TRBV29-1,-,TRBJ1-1,TGCAGCGTTGGCCGGCAGAGGAACACTGAAGCTTTCTTT,CSVGRQRNTEAFF